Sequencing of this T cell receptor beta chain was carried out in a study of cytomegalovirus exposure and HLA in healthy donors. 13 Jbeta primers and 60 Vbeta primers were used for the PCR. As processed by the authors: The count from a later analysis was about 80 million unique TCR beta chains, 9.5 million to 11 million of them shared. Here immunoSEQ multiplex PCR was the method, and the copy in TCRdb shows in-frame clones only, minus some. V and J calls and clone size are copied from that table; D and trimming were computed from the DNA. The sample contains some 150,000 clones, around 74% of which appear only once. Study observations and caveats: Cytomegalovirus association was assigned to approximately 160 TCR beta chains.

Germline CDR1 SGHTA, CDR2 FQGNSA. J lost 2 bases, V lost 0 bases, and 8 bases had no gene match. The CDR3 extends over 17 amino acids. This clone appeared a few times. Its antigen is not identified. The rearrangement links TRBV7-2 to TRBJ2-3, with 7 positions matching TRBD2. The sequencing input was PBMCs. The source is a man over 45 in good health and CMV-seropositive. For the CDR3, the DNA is TGTGCCAGCAGCTTAGCGCGGGGGAGTGGGAACACAGATACGCAGTATTTT. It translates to CASSLARGSGNTDTQYF. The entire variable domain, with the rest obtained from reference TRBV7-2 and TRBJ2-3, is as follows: GAGVSQSPSNKVTEKGKDVELRCDPISGHTALYWYRQSLGQGLEFLIYFQGNSAPDKSGLPSDRFSAERTGGSVSTLTIQRTQQEDSAVYLCASSLARGSGNTDTQYFGPGTRLTVL.